These 19 T cell receptor beta chains were sequenced from one sample in a study of molecular identifiers for immune sequencing clone quantification. TCRdb reprocessed the PCR reads via MiXCR and lists one record per CDR3 protein. Among approximately 500,000 distinct CDR3 sequences listed, 25% were seen once. Sequencing input: naive CD8+ T cells from blood, with Jurkat cell RNA spiked in. The subset is: FACS-sorted CD8+CD4-CCR7+CD45RA+ naive T cells. Source of these receptors: a human donor in good health. Some libraries in this study had Jurkat cell RNA spiked in.

Worth noting for this clonotype: This may be a read error, as it is one base from a much larger clone. This sequence joins TRBV20-1 and TRBJ1-1; 12 positions agree with TRBD1. CDR3 size: 15 residues. CDR1 is DFQATT, CDR2 SNEGSKA, per germline (reference sequence). The V segment lost 6 bases and the J segment 3 bases; nucleotides outside the gene matches: 8. The CDR3: CSARDRGLLHTEAFF. The CDR3 DNA reads TGCAGTGCCCGGGACAGGGGGCTTCTGCACACTGAAGCTTTCTTT.

This clonotype has more than one count but fewer than ten. The chain employs TRBV28 and TRBJ1-4; 9 bases are a match to TRBD1. The CDR3 is made up of 18 amino acids. The germline V gene has CDR1 MDHEN and CDR2 SYDVKM. The V and J ends lost 5 bases and 8 bases, in that order; junction bases with no gene match: 18. CDR3 in amino acids: CASSPPPGQGEVNEKLFF. The CDR3 DNA reads TGTGCCAGCAGTCCTCCACCGGGACAGGGTGAGGTAAACGAAAAACTGTTTTTT.

Regarding this clonotype: It may be a read error: a sequence one base away is much more abundant. The chain links TRBV5-1 to TRBJ2-7, with D perhaps matching TRBD2 (5 bases). Germline V gives CDR1 SGHRS, CDR2 YFSETQ. The CDR3 has 15 residues. CDR3 in DNA: TGCGCCAGCAGCTTGGCCTTTGAGGGAACCTACGAGCGGTACTTC. This sequence encodes CASSLAFEGTYERYF. Based on the CDR3 plus reference TRBV5-1 and TRBJ2-7, the full variable domain is KAGVTQTPRYLIKTRGQQVTLSCSPISGHRSVSWYQQTPGQGLQFLFEYFSETQRNKGNFPGRFSGRQFSNSRSEMNVSTLELGDSALYLCASSLAFEGTYERYFGPGTRLTVT.

The rearrangement joins TRBV2 to TRBJ2-2; 8 nucleotides match TRBD2. V was pared by 7 bases and J by 1 base, with 14 bases of the junction left unmatched. CDR3 length: 18 residues. Germline CDR1 SNHLY, CDR2 FYNNEI. The CDR3 DNA reads TGTGCCAGCACAGGGGAAGGAACTAGCGGACTGAACACCGGGGAGCTGTTTTTT. Its protein is CASTGEGTSGLNTGELFF.

The J gene is TRBJ1-5, the V gene TRBV7-8, with D unclear. Germline values: CDR1 SGHVS, CDR2 FQNEAQ. CDR3 length: 15 residues. Trimming stripped 0 bases from V and 5 bases from J, with 11 bases between. Written as DNA, the CDR3 is TGTGCCAGCAGCTTAGCGGAAGGGAGTGATCAGCCCCAGCATTTT. Translated, it gives CASSLAEGSDQPQHF.

This clonotype was picked up a small number of times. The chain joins TRBV27 to TRBJ2-2; 7 positions agree with TRBD1. The J segment lost 6 bases and the V segment lost 1 base, leaving 2 bases of the junction unmatched. The CDR3 totals 14 residues. CDR1 is MNHEY and CDR2 is SMNVEV in the germline V gene (reference sequence). The CDR3 reads CASSLLRGPGELFF. The DNA of the CDR3 is TGTGCCAGCAGTTTATTGAGGGGGCCCGGGGAGCTGTTTTTT.

This chain uses TRBV3-1 with TRBJ1-6; perhaps TRBD1 as D (5 bases). Germline V gene data show CDR1 as LGHDT and CDR2 as YNNKEL (reference sequence). This CDR3 is 17 amino acids long. Trimming removed 1 base at V and 9 bases at J, with 19 bases between. CDR3 region: CASSQGLRSGTGSPLHF. In DNA, the CDR3 is TGTGCCAGCAGCCAAGGATTGAGGTCGGGGACTGGTTCACCCCTCCACTTT. The full variable domain, its missing parts supplied by reference TRBV3-1 and TRBJ1-6, is DTAVSQTPKYLVTQMGNDKSIKCEQNLGHDTMYWYKQDSKKFLKIMFSYNNKELIINETVPNRFSPKSPDKAHLNLHINSLELGDSAVYFCASSQGLRSGTGSPLHFGNGTRLTVT.

This clonotype was observed many times. The chain joins TRBV7-2 to TRBJ2-5, with 9 positions matching TRBD2. Per the germline V gene, CDR1 is SGHTA and CDR2 is FQGNSA. The ends lost 1 base at V and 0 bases at J; junction bases unmatched: 9. This CDR3 spans 18 amino acids. The CDR3: CASSLVASGAPHQETQYF. CDR3 nucleotide sequence: TGTGCCAGCAGCTTAGTGGCTAGCGGGGCGCCCCACCAAGAGACCCAGTACTTC.

On this clonotype: The CDR3 end shows no conserved phenylalanine or tryptophan, and so a read error is likely. This chain uses TRBV27 with TRBJ2-7; 7 bases line up with TRBD2. This CDR3 spans 16 amino acids. Trimming cost V 5 bases and J 0 bases; bases outside gene matches: 10. The germline gives CDR1 MNHEY, CDR2 SMNVEV (reference sequence). The CDR3 region is CASSRTPGTTSYEQYY. CDR3 coding DNA: TGTGCCAGCAGTCGTACACCCGGGACTACCTCCTACGAGCAGTACTAC.

This clonotype has only a few counts. The chain employs TRBV6-1 and TRBJ2-7; D remains ambiguous. The CDR3 sequence is 16 residues long. The ends were cut back, 3 bases at V and 2 bases at J, with 17 bases in the middle. Germline V gene sequence: CDR1 MNHNS, CDR2 SASEGT. The CDR3: CASSDSTWGPTYEQYF. The CDR3 DNA is TGTGCCAGCAGTGATTCGACTTGGGGTCCCACCTACGAGCAGTACTTC.

As regards this clonotype: This clone may be a read error of a much larger clone one base away. V and J are TRBV7-2 and TRBJ2-7, with a tentative D call TRBD2 (6 bases). CDR3 length: 14 amino acids. Looked up from germline, CDR1 is SGHTA and CDR2 is FQGNSA. V was cut by 7 bases and J by 0 bases, with 13 bases left in between. CDR3 sequence reads: CASIPGERSYEQYF. The CDR3, as DNA: TGTGCCAGCATCCCGGGGGAGCGCTCCTACGAGCAGTACTTC.

About this clonotype: A read error may be the cause here, since a much bigger clone is one base away. V is TRBV19 and J is TRBJ2-7; D remains ambiguous. CDR1 LNHDA and CDR2 SQIVND come from the germline V gene (reference sequence). The CDR3 is 13 amino acids. Between the trimmed V and J ends, which lost 4 bases and 5 bases, there was a span of 12 bases. The CDR3 protein is CASSTRAVDEQYF. The CDR3 DNA sequence: TGTGCCAGTAGTACTCGGGCAGTGGACGAGCAGTACTTC.

This clonotype appeared a few times. The chain links TRBV6-5 to TRBJ2-7; TRBD1 matches 8 bases. Germline assignment: CDR1 MNHEY and CDR2 SVGAGI. This CDR3 has 15 residues. The ends lost 0 bases at V and 7 bases at J; junction bases unmatched: 8. CDR3 nucleotide sequence: TGTGCCAGCAGTTACTCGAGGACAGGGTATGTGGAGCAGTACTTC. This encodes CASSYSRTGYVEQYF.

This rearrangement joins TRBV27 to TRBJ1-6; D not certain. Trimming left V 4 bases short and J 1 base short, with 8 bases between. Germline lookup yields CDR1 MNHEY and CDR2 SMNVEV (reference sequence). The CDR3 spans 15 residues. This chain's CDR3 is CASSYQASYNSPLHF. CDR3 sequence (DNA): TGTGCCAGCAGTTATCAGGCGTCCTATAATTCACCCCTCCACTTT.

Concerning this clonotype itself: This could be a read error, since a much larger clone is one nucleotide away. The CDR3 does not close with the conserved phenylalanine or tryptophan, likely indicating a read error. CDR3 DNA sequence: TGCAGTGCTAGAAACCCCGGGGACAGACGAAACGTACCGCCATACGAGCAGTACTTA. As protein: CSARNPGDRRNVPPYEQYL. The V call is TRBV20-1, the J call TRBJ2-7; 7 nucleotides align to TRBD1. From germline, CDR1 is DFQATT and CDR2 SNEGSKA (reference sequence). The CDR3 is 19 amino acids. J lost 4 bases, V lost 2 bases, and 23 bases had no gene match.

The chain couples TRBV13 to TRBJ2-1; D remains ambiguous. V lost 6 bases and J 7 bases, leaving 7 bases between the germline ends. The CDR3 loop spans 11 amino acids. Per the germline V gene, CDR1 is PRHDT and CDR2 is FYEKMQ (reference sequence). The CDR3 loop is CASRRANEQFF. The CDR3 nucleotides are TGTGCCAGCAGAAGAGCGAATGAGCAGTTCTTC. The complete variable domain, with remaining parts taken from reference TRBV13 and TRBJ2-1, reads AAGVIQSPRHLIKEKRETATLKCYPIPRHDTVYWYQQGPGQDPQFLISFYEKMQSDKGSIPDRFSAQQFSDYHSELNMSSLELGDSALYFCASRRANEQFFGPGTRLTVL.

This clonotype was observed many times. Here the CDR3 DNA reads TGTGCCAGCAGCTTAAGTTTTAGAGGGGGCCCGGCTTCCGAGCAGTACTTC. The encoded protein is CASSLSFRGGPASEQYF. The chain is built from TRBV13 and TRBJ2-7; TRBD1 aligns across 7 bases. Trimming at V came to 2 bases and at J to 6 bases, leaving 16 bases not matched to a gene. This CDR3 has 17 residues. The V gene's germline CDR1 is PRHDT and CDR2 FYEKMQ (reference sequence).

V is TRBV18 and J is TRBJ1-1, with D tentatively TRBD1 (5 bases). The CDR3 sequence is 12 residues long. From germline, CDR1 is KGHSH and CDR2 LQKENI. Trimming left V 3 bases short and J 7 bases short, with 9 bases between. The CDR3 bases are TGTGCCAGCTCACCGCCGGGGGATGAAGCTTTCTTT. This gives the protein CASSPPGDEAFF.

This clonotype was found many times. The CDR3 reads CASSLESSYNEQFF. Here the CDR3 DNA reads TGTGCCAGCAGTTTAGAGAGCTCCTACAATGAGCAGTTCTTC. The chain employs TRBV27 and TRBJ2-1; D is ambiguous. V lost 2 bases and J lost 0, with 5 bases in between. This CDR3 has 14 amino acids. CDR1 and CDR2 from the germline V gene are MNHEY and SMNVEV (reference sequence).